This T cell receptor beta chain appears in the sequencing data of a study of T cells after posttransplantation cyclophosphamide. Notes on the study in general: Recipient CMV seropositivity and CMV reactivation strongly tracked TRB clonality. Donor CD8+ memory clones often dominated recipient blood repertoires at later times.

The CDR3 has 13 amino acids. CDR1 is SGHDN, CDR2 FVKESK, per germline. The ends were cut back, 0 bases at V and 14 bases at J, with 11 bases in the middle. Comment on this clone: The antigen remains undetermined.

The assay was immunoSEQ multiplex PCR, and TCRdb's table has in-frame clones only and misses some. The sample yields about 11,000 clones, approximately 96% seen once. Peripheral blood was collected from the related graft donor on the marrow donation day. The sample comprised naive CD8+ T cells sorted from PBMCs. This chain connects TRBV14 to TRBJ1-6; D is ambiguous. The clonotype comes from a man aged 30 to 45 in good health and a related stem cell transplant donor. CDR3 amino acids: CASSQEAGLALHF. Here the CDR3 DNA reads TGTGCCAGCAGCCAAGAGGCCGGGTTAGCCCTCCACTTT.